This TCR delta chain is from a study of gamma-delta chains in newborns, infants, children. On the study more broadly: Microbial exposure reportedly drives polyclonal innate γδ T cell expansion after birth.

Looked up from germline, CDR1 is GEAIGNYY and CDR2 is EKD. V trimming: 0 bases; J trimming: 3 bases; junction bases outside the gene matches: 6. The CDR3 length is 19 residues. This clone qualifies as medium-sized (0.01 to 0.1%). TCRdb re-called the reads using CATT. The data hold a few thousand delta-chain clones, with about 10% observed a single time. The chain combines TRDV2 with TRDJ3, with 11 bases that match TRDD3. The receptor's source is a child who was a newborn, infant or young child, either healthy, febrile or measles-vaccinated (not recorded which). The sample consisted of blood. CDR3 sequence reads: CACDTVKWGIRWDTRQMFF. CDR3 nucleotides: TGTGCCTGTGACACCGTCAAATGGGGGATACGCTGGGACACCCGACAGATGTTTTTC.